This record concerns one TCR beta chain sequence. An end of the junction differs from the germline gene, which may be a read error. The germline CDR1 and CDR2 sequences are LGHNT and FRNRAP. The CDR3 sequence is 12 residues long. These data are taken from a study of cytomegalovirus exposure and HLA in healthy donors. The primer mix had 60 Vbeta and 13 Jbeta primers. Profiling relied on immunoSEQ multiplex PCR, and the TCRdb table lists in-frame clones only, not all of them. The table records around 190,000 clones, around 79% of them present only once. The sample comprised PBMCs. This clonotype was obtained from a young woman in good health and CMV-seropositive. The rearrangement joins TRBV12-5 to TRBJ2-1, with TRBD1 as a possible D gene (5 bases). CDR3 DNA: TGTGCTAGTGGGCAGGGATCTTACGAGAGTGTCTTC. It translates to CASGQGSYESVF.